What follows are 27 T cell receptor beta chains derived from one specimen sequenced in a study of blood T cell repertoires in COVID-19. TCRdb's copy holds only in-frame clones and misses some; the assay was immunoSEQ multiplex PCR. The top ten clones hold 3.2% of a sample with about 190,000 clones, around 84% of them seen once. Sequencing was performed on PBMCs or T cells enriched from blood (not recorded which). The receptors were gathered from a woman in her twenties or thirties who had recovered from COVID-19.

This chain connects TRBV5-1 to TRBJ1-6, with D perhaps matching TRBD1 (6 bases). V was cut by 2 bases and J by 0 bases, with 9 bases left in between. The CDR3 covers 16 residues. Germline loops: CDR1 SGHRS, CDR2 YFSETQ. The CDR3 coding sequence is TGCGCCAGCAGCTTAAAGGACAGCTCCTATAATTCACCCCTCCACTTT. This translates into CASSLKDSSYNSPLHF.

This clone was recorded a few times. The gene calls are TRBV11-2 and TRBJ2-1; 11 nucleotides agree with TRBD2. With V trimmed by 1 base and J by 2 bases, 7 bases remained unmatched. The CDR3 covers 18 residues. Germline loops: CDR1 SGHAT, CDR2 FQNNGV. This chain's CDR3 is CASSLVPLSGRAYNEQFF. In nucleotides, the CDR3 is TGTGCCAGCAGCTTAGTACCCCTTAGCGGGAGGGCCTACAATGAGCAGTTCTTC.

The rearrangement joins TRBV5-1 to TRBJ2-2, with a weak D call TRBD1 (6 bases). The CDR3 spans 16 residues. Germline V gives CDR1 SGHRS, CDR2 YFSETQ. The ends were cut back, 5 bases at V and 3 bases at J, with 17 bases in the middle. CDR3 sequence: CASRPNPAGDTGELFF. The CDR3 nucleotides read TGCGCCAGCAGACCGAATCCGGCAGGGGACACCGGGGAGCTGTTTTTT.

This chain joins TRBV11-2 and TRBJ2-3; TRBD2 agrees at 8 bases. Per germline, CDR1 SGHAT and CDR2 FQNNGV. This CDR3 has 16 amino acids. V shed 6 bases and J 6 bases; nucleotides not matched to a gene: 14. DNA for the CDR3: TGTGCCAGCAGTAAGAGGGAACTAGCGGTCCCGGATACGCAGTATTTT. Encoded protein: CASSKRELAVPDTQYF. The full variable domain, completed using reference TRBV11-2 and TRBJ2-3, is EAGVAQSPRYKIIEKRQSVAFWCNPISGHATLYWYQQILGQGPKLLIQFQNNGVVDDSQLPKDRFSAERLKGVDSTLKIQPAKLEDSAVYLCASSKRELAVPDTQYFGPGTRLTVL.

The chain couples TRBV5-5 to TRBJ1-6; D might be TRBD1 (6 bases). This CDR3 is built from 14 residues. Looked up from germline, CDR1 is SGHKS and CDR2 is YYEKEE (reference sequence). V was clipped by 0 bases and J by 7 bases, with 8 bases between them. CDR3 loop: CASSLGTGNSPLHF. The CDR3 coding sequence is TGTGCCAGCAGCTTGGGAACAGGGAATTCACCCCTCCACTTT.

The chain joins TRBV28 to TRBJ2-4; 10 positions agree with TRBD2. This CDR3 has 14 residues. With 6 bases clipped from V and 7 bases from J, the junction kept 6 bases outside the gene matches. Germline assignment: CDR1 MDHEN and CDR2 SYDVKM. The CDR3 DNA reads TGTGCCAGCAGCGTAGCGGGAGGAAGGAACATTCAGTACTTC. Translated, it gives CASSVAGGRNIQYF.

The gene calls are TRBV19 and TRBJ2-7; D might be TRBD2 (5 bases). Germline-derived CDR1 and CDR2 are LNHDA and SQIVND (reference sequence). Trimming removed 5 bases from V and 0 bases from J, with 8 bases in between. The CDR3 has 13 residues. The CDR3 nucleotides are TGTGCCAGTAGTCCTAGCAGCTCCTACGAGCAGTACTTC. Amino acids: CASSPSSSYEQYF.

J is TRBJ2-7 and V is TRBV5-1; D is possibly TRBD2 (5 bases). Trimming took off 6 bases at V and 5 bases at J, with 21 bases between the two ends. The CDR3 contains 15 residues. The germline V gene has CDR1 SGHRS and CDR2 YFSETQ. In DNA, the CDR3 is TGCGCCAGCACCCTCAACCCTAGCAGAAGCGACGAGCAGTACTTC. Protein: CASTLNPSRSDEQYF. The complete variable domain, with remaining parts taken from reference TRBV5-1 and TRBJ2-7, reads KAGVTQTPRYLIKTRGQQVTLSCSPISGHRSVSWYQQTPGQGLQFLFEYFSETQRNKGNFPGRFSGRQFSNSRSEMNVSTLELGDSALYLCASTLNPSRSDEQYFGPGTRLTVT.

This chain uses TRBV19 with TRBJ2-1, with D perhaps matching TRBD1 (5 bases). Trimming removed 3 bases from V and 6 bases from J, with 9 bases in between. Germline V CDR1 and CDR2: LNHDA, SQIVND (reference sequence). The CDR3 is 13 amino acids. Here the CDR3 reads CASSINGANEQFF. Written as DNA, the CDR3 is TGTGCCAGTAGTATCAATGGGGCCAATGAGCAGTTCTTC.

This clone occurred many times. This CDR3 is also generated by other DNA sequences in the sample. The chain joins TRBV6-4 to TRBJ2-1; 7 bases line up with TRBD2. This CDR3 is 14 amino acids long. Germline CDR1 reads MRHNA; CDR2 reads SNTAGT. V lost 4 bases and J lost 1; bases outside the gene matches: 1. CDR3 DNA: TGTGCCAGCAGTGCGGGGGGTTCCTACAATGAGCAGTTCTTC. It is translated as CASSAGGSYNEQFF.

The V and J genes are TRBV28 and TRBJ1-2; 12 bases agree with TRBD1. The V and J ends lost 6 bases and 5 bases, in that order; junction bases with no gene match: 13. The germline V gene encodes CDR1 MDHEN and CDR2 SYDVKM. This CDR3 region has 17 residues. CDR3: CASSSPGTGGARYGYTF. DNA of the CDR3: TGTGCCAGCAGCTCCCCCGGGACAGGGGGCGCAAGATATGGCTACACCTTC.

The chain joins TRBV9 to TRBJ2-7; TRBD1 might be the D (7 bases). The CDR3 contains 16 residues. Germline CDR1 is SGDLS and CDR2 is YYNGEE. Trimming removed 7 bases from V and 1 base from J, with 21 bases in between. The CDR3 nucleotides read TGTGCCAGCGGCGGGGCAGGGGGTTCCCTTTCCTACGAGCAGTACTTC. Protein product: CASGGAGGSLSYEQYF.

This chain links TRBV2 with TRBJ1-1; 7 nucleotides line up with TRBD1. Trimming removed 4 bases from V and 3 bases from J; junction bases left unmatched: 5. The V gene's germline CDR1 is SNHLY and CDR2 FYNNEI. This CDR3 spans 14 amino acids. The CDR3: CASSGLRGDTEAFF. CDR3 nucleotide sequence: TGTGCCAGCAGTGGCCTCAGGGGGGACACTGAAGCTTTCTTT.

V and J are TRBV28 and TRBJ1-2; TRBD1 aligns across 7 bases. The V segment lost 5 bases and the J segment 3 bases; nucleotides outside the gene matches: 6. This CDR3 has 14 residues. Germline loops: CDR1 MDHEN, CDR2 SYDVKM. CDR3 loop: CASSPSDRDYGYTF. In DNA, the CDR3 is TGTGCCAGCAGTCCCTCCGACAGGGACTATGGCTACACCTTC.

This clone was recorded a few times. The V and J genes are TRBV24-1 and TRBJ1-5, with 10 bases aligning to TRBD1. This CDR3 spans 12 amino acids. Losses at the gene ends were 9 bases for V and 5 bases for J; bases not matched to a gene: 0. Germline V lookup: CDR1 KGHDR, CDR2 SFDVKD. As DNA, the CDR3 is TGTGCCACCGGACAGGGGGATCAGCCCCAGCATTTT. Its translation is CATGQGDQPQHF.

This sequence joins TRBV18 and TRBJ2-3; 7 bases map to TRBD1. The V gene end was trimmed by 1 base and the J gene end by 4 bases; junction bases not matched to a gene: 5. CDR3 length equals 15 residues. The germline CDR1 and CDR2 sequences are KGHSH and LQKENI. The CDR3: CASSPRQGGADTQYF. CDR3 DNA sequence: TGTGCCAGCTCACCACGACAGGGTGGGGCAGATACGCAGTATTTT. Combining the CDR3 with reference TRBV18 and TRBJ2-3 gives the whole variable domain NAGVMQNPRHLVRRRGQEARLRCSPMKGHSHVYWYRQLPEEGLKFMVYLQKENIIDESGMPKERFSAEFPKEGPSILRIQQVVRGDSAAYFCASSPRQGGADTQYFGPGTRLTVL.

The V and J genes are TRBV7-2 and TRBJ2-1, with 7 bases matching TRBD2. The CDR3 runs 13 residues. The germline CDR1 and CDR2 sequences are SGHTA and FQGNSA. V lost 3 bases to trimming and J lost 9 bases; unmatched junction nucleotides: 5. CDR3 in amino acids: CASSFQRDSEQFF. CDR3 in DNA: TGTGCCAGCAGCTTCCAGCGGGACTCTGAGCAGTTCTTC.

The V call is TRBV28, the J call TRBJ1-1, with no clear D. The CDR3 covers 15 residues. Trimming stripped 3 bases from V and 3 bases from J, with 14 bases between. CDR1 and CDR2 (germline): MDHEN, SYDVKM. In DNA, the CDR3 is TGTGCCAGCAGTTTGAGAGGATGGGTAGACACTGAAGCTTTCTTT. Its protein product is CASSLRGWVDTEAFF.

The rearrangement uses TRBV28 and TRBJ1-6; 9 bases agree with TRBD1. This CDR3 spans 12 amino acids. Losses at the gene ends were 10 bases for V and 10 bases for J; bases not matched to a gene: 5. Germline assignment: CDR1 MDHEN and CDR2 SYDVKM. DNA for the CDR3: TGTGCCACCTTAGGACAGGGGTCACCCCTCCACTTT. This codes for CATLGQGSPLHF.

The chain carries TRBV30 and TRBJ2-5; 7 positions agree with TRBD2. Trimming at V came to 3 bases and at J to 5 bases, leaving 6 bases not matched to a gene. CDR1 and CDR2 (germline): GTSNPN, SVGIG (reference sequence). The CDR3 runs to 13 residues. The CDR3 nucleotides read TGTGCCTGGAGCCGGACTAGAACTGAGACCCAGTACTTC. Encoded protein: CAWSRTRTETQYF.

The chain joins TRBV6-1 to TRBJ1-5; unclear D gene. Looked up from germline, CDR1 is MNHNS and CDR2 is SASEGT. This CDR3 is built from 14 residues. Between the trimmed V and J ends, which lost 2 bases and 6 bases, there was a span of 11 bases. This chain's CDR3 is CASSEPGRVQPQHF. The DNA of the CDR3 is TGTGCCAGCAGTGAACCGGGGAGGGTTCAGCCCCAGCATTTT.

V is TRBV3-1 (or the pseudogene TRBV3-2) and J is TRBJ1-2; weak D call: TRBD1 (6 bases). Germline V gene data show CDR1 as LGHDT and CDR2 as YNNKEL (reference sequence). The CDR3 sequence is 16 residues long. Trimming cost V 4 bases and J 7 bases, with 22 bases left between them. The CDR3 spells CASSLKDTGKQGGYTF. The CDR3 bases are TGTGCCAGCAGCCTAAAGGATACAGGGAAACAAGGTGGCTACACCTTC.

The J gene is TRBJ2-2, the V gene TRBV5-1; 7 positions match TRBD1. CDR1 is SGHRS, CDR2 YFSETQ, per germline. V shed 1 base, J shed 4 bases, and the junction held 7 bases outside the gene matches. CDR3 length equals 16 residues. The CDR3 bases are TGCGCCAGCAGCTTGACCGACAGGGCGGGCACCGGGGAGCTGTTTTTT. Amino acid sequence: CASSLTDRAGTGELFF.

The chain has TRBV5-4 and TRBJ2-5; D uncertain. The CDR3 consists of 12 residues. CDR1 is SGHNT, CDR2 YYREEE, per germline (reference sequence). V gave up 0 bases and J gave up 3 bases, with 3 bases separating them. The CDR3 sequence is CASSLAEETQYF. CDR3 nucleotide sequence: TGTGCCAGCAGCTTGGCCGAAGAGACCCAGTACTTC.

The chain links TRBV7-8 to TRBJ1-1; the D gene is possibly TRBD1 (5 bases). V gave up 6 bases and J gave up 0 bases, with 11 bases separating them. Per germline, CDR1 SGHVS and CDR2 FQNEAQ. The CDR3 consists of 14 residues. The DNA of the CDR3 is TGTGCCAGCAGTAAATCGACAGTGAACACTGAAGCTTTCTTT. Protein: CASSKSTVNTEAFF.

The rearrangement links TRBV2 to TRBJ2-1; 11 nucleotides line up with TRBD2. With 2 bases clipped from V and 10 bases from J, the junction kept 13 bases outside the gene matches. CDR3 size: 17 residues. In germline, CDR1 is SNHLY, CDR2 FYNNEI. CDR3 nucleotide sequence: TGTGCCAGCAGTGAAAGGGTGGGACTAGCGGTTGGTCGGGAGCAGTTCTTC. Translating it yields CASSERVGLAVGREQFF. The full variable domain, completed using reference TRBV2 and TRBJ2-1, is EPEVTQTPSHQVTQMGQEVILRCVPISNHLYFYWYRQILGQKVEFLVSFYNNEISEKSEIFDDQFSVERPDGSNFTLKIRSTKLEDSAMYFCASSERVGLAVGREQFFGPGTRLTVL.

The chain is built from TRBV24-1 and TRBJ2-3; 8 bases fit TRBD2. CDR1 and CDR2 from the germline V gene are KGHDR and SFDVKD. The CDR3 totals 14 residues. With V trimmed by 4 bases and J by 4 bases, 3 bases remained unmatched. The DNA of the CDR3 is TGTGCCACCAGTGACGGGAGGGTAGCAGATACGCAGTATTTT. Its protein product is CATSDGRVADTQYF.